This TCR beta chain was observed in a study of shared clonotypes between healthy human individuals. This clone was seen just once. There are 17 residues in the CDR3. V was trimmed by 0 bases and J by 5 bases, leaving 15 bases between them. Germline-derived CDR1 and CDR2 are SGDLS and YYNGEE. Libraries were prepared by immunoSEQ multiplex PCR; TCRdb keeps only in-frame clonotypes and omits some of them. The sample consists of about 1 million clones, about three quarters of them appearing once. The chain joins TRBV9 to TRBJ1-6; unclear D gene. The sequenced sample consisted of memory CD4+ T cells sorted from blood. The subset was: CD45RA-negative fraction. This TCR came from a man younger than 35 in good health. The CDR3 DNA is TGTGCCAGCAGCGTAGACTACCTCCGGGGTCATAATTCACCCCTCCACTTT. Translated: CASSVDYLRGHNSPLHF.